Each of the 24 T cell receptor beta chains below was sequenced from the same sample in a study of metastatic and nonmetastatic thyroid tumors. TCRdb reanalyzed the PCR reads with MiXCR. The repertoire consists of approximately 20,000 clones, with approximately 30% occurring once and the leading ten covering roughly a tenth. Nobody among the patients had been given any treatment before thyroid surgery. The specimen was tumor tissue. These TCRs come from a female donor with papillary thyroid cancer or a benign thyroid nodule (not recorded which). Some clones in this sample may be carry-over from other donors' samples.

This clone has at least ten counts. The rearrangement joins TRBV15 to TRBJ2-6; D unclear. This CDR3 spans 19 amino acids. Germline CDR1 reads LNHNV; CDR2 reads YYDKDF (reference sequence). V lost 1 base and J 2 bases, leaving 18 bases between the germline ends. Written as DNA, the CDR3 is TGTGCCACCAGCAGAGGGGCAATACATACAGAGGCTGGGGCCAACGTCCTGACTTTC. This codes for CATSRGAIHTEAGANVLTF.

This clone showed up just a few times. This chain joins TRBV5-5 and TRBJ2-5, with TRBD1 matching over 8 bases. Per the germline V gene, CDR1 is SGHKS and CDR2 is YYEKEE (reference sequence). The CDR3 is 14 amino acids. V was pared by 2 bases and J by 6 bases, with 6 bases of the junction left unmatched. The CDR3 here is CASSFRTGTQTQYF. CDR3 nucleotides: TGTGCCAGCAGCTTCCGGACAGGGACACAGACCCAGTACTTC.

V usage is TRBV6-4 and J usage is TRBJ2-3; TRBD2 matches 9 bases. The CDR3 has 15 amino acids. The trim removed 4 bases at V and 0 bases at J, leaving 2 bases unmatched. The germline V gene has CDR1 MRHNA and CDR2 SNTAGT. Written as DNA, the CDR3 is TGTGCCAGCAGTGCTACTAGCGGGAGCACAGATACGCAGTATTTT. It yields the protein CASSATSGSTDTQYF.

The sample holds a few counts of this clone. The genes are TRBV19 and TRBJ2-7; no reliable D call. V lost 9 bases to trimming and J lost 6 bases, with 21 bases between them. From germline, CDR1 is LNHDA and CDR2 SQIVND (reference sequence). This CDR3 comprises 14 residues. This CDR3 reads CASGHSGITSEQYF. The CDR3 bases are TGTGCCAGCGGTCATTCTGGGATCACCTCCGAGCAGTACTTC.

This clone has a count of ten or more. This chain joins TRBV9 and TRBJ1-3, with D possibly TRBD1 on 6 matching bases. V was clipped by 4 bases and J by 1 base, with 12 bases between them. The CDR3 runs 15 residues. In germline, CDR1 is SGDLS, CDR2 YYNGEE. The CDR3: CASSLGGRSGNTIYF. In nucleotides, the CDR3 is TGTGCCAGCAGCCTAGGGGGGAGGTCTGGAAACACCATATATTTT.

In its sample, this clone was seen many times. The CDR3 loop reads CASSSDLPGTETFRELFF. In DNA form, the CDR3 reads TGTGCCAGCAGCTCAGATTTGCCCGGGACAGAGACTTTTAGGGAGCTGTTTTTT. This chain joins TRBV7-9 and TRBJ2-2, with TRBD1 matching 7 bases. Per the germline V gene, CDR1 is SEHNR and CDR2 is FQNEAQ (reference sequence). J lost 9 bases, V lost 4 bases, and 20 bases had no gene match. The CDR3 contains 18 residues.

By frequency in the sample, this clone is medium-sized. This sequence joins TRBV6-1 and TRBJ2-7, with D possibly being TRBD1 or TRBD2 (5 bases each). This CDR3 region has 14 residues. Germline loops: CDR1 MNHNS, CDR2 SASEGT. V gave up 7 bases and J gave up 1 base, with 14 bases separating them. The CDR3 loop reads CASTQSEGSYEQYF. The DNA of the CDR3 is TGTGCCAGCACCCAAAGTGAGGGGTCCTACGAGCAGTACTTC.

The J gene is TRBJ2-7, the V gene TRBV28, with TRBD1 as a possible D gene (7 bases). This CDR3 comprises 16 residues. CDR1 and CDR2 from the germline V gene are MDHEN and SYDVKM. V was shortened by 5 bases and J by 0 bases, with 17 bases between the two germline ends. This chain's CDR3 is CASSPCGTVSSYEQYF. Written as DNA, the CDR3 is TGTGCCAGCAGTCCCTGCGGGACAGTAAGCTCCTACGAGCAGTACTTC. Supplemented by reference TRBV28 and TRBJ2-7, the full variable domain reads DVKVTQSSRYLVKRTGEKVFLECVQDMDHENMFWYRQDPGLGLRLIYFSYDVKMKEKGDIPEGYSVSREKKERFSLILESASTNQTSMYLCASSPCGTVSSYEQYFGPGTRLTVT.

This clone is categorized as medium-sized. The rearrangement uses TRBV7-2 and TRBJ2-3, with D tentatively TRBD2 (5 bases). Trimming left V 2 bases short and J 2 bases short, with 20 bases between. The CDR3 is made up of 18 amino acids. Germline loops: CDR1 SGHTA, CDR2 FQGNSA. CDR3 sequence reads: CASSLLSSGGGATDTQYF. Here the CDR3 DNA reads TGTGCCAGCAGCTTATTAAGTTCCGGAGGCGGAGCCACAGATACGCAGTATTTT.

This clone was detected a few times. The V call is TRBV19, the J call TRBJ1-2, with TRBD1 matching 7 bases. The CDR3 has 14 residues. Per the germline V gene, CDR1 is LNHDA and CDR2 is SQIVND (reference sequence). With 5 bases clipped from V and 6 bases from J, the junction kept 9 bases outside the gene matches. The CDR3 sequence is CASSRTGEGNGYTF. DNA of the CDR3: TGTGCCAGTAGTCGAACAGGGGAAGGTAATGGCTACACCTTC. Looking up the rest from reference TRBV19 and TRBJ1-2 gives the full variable domain: DGGITQSPKYLFRKEGQNVTLSCEQNLNHDAMYWYRQDPGQGLRLIYYSQIVNDFQKGDIAEGYSVSREKKESFPLTVTSAQKNPTAFYLCASSRTGEGNGYTFGSGTRLTVV.

This clone was recorded many times. This chain joins TRBV10-3 and TRBJ2-7, with 7 nucleotides matching TRBD2. Germline V CDR1 and CDR2: ENHRY, SYGVKD. Trimming cost V 7 bases and J 1 base; bases outside gene matches: 7. There are 14 residues in the CDR3. The chain's CDR3 is CAIIGLVISYEQYF. Here the CDR3 DNA reads TGTGCCATCATTGGACTAGTGATTTCCTACGAGCAGTACTTC.

This clone has only a few counts. This may come from a read error, since a much larger clone is one base off. This sample also contains other DNA sequences that code for the same CDR3. The CDR3: CATSDTGLAGSETQYF. The CDR3, as DNA: TGTGCCACCAGTGATACAGGGCTAGCGGGATCGGAGACCCAATACTTC. The chain has TRBV24-1 and TRBJ2-5, with 9 bases fitting TRBD2. Germline V gene data show CDR1 as KGHDR and CDR2 as SFDVKD. This CDR3 contains 16 residues.

The CDR3 nucleotides are TGTGCCAGCAGTTACTCGATACAGGGGGTCATTTACGAGCAGTACTTC. Its protein product is CASSYSIQGVIYEQYF. The chain has TRBV6-5 and TRBJ2-7; 8 positions agree with TRBD1. This CDR3 has 16 amino acids. Unmatched junction bases numbered 8, after V lost 0 bases and J lost 4 bases. CDR1 and CDR2 from the germline V gene are MNHEY and SVGAGI.

Worth noting for this clone: A much larger clone is a single base away; this may be a read error. The genes are TRBV5-4 and TRBJ1-2; D gene ambiguous. Germline CDR1 and CDR2: SGHNT and YYREEE (reference sequence). This CDR3 has 15 residues. In DNA, the CDR3 is TGTGCCTGCAGCTTGGACCCGCAGGTTAACTATGGCTACACCTTC. It codes for CACSLDPQVNYGYTF.

This chain links TRBV30 with TRBJ2-7; D might be TRBD2 (6 bases). The V gene's germline CDR1 is GTSNPN and CDR2 SVGIG (reference sequence). V was shortened by 2 bases and J by 0 bases, with 17 bases between the two germline ends. The CDR3 is 16 amino acids. CDR3 residues: CAWSHEWGLSSYEQYF. The DNA for the CDR3 is TGTGCCTGGAGTCACGAGTGGGGACTGAGCTCCTACGAGCAGTACTTC.

This clone is deemed large. J is TRBJ2-7 and V is TRBV6-1, with 15 bases lining up with TRBD2. This CDR3 is built from 17 residues. V shed 10 bases, J shed 6 bases, and the junction held 16 bases outside the gene matches. CDR1 is MNHNS, CDR2 SASEGT, per germline. The CDR3 DNA sequence: TGTGCCACAGCTTCCCTTACAGTGGGACTAGCGGGAGGCGAGCAGTACTTC. This sequence encodes CATASLTVGLAGGEQYF.

This clone has a count of ten or more. V is TRBV10-3 and J is TRBJ2-7, with D possibly being TRBD2 (7 bases). Trimming stripped 10 bases from V and 0 bases from J, with 16 bases between. The germline V gene has CDR1 ENHRY and CDR2 SYGVKD. CDR3 length: 14 amino acids. CDR3 amino acids: CATQGGGYSYEQYF. The CDR3 DNA follows: TGTGCCACCCAAGGGGGGGGCTACTCCTACGAGCAGTACTTC.

By sample fraction, this clone is medium-sized (0.01 to 0.1%). The CDR3 DNA sequence: TGTGCCAGCAGTGGACTAGCGGGATGGAATGAGCAGTTCTTC. Amino acid sequence: CASSGLAGWNEQFF. The chain has TRBV6-1 and TRBJ2-1; TRBD2 matches 11 bases. CDR1 and CDR2 (germline): MNHNS, SASEGT. This CDR3 spans 14 amino acids. V lost 4 bases, J lost 7 bases, and 3 bases stayed unmatched.

This chain joins TRBV5-1 and TRBJ2-2; D not certain. V shed 3 bases and J shed 1 base, with 16 bases lying between them. Germline CDR1 SGHRS, CDR2 YFSETQ. The CDR3 sequence is 17 residues long. The CDR3 is CASSSPRIGQNTGELFF. The CDR3 DNA sequence: TGCGCCAGCAGCTCGCCGAGAATAGGTCAGAACACCGGGGAGCTGTTTTTT.

By sample share, this clone is medium-sized. V usage is TRBV6-5 and J usage is TRBJ1-2; D gene unclear. The CDR3 totals 18 residues. Per germline, CDR1 MNHEY and CDR2 SVGAGI. With 6 bases removed from V and 2 bases from J, the gap between germline ends came to 25 bases. CDR3 in amino acids: CASRQNYRSDGRNYGYTF. In DNA, the CDR3 is TGTGCCAGCAGACAGAACTATCGGTCGGACGGAAGGAACTATGGCTACACCTTC.

The table lists this clone with many counts. This chain joins TRBV20-1 and TRBJ2-7; 9 bases match TRBD1. The V segment lost 4 bases and the J segment 0 bases; nucleotides outside the gene matches: 7. Looked up from germline, CDR1 is DFQATT and CDR2 is SNEGSKA (reference sequence). CDR3 length: 15 amino acids. CDR3 residues: CSAKTGGGGSYEQYF. The CDR3, as DNA: TGCAGTGCTAAAACAGGGGGCGGAGGCTCCTACGAGCAGTACTTC.

This clone was seen a few times. This may stem from a read error, because a much larger clone lies one nucleotide away. Within the sample, other DNA sequences also encode this same CDR3. This rearrangement joins TRBV29-1 to TRBJ1-2; 8 bases align to TRBD1. CDR3 size: 13 residues. Trimming at V came to 4 bases and at J to 1 base, leaving 2 bases not matched to a gene. From germline, CDR1 is SQVTM and CDR2 ANQGSEA. The CDR3 DNA sequence: TGCAGCGTTGGTACAGGGGGTAACTATGGCTACACCTTC. Its protein is CSVGTGGNYGYTF.

By frequency in the sample, this clone is medium-sized. The CDR3 region is CASSYGAGPYEQYF. In DNA form, the CDR3 reads TGTGCCAGCAGTTACGGTGCGGGACCCTACGAGCAGTACTTC. V is TRBV6-5 and J is TRBJ2-7; perhaps TRBD2 as D (6 bases). V lost 2 bases to trimming and J lost 2 bases, with 10 bases between them. This CDR3 region has 14 residues. CDR1 and CDR2 (germline): MNHEY, SVGAGI.

This clone was seen a few times. J is TRBJ2-6 and V is TRBV30, with 8 bases lining up with TRBD1. Germline V gene data show CDR1 as GTSNPN and CDR2 as SVGIG (reference sequence). Losses at the gene ends were 7 bases for V and 3 bases for J; bases not matched to a gene: 5. The CDR3 sequence is 14 residues long. The chain's CDR3 is CAFQGAGGANVLTF. In DNA form, the CDR3 reads TGTGCCTTCCAGGGGGCCGGTGGGGCCAACGTCCTGACTTTC.